The clone carrying this T cell receptor beta chain was found many times. Antigen unknown. The data were obtained in a study of molecular identifiers for immune sequencing clone quantification. Study-level findings and limits: Effector cells kept over 97% of their molecules in clones above 20 RNA copies, while naive cells kept under 1% there.

V lost 1 base to trimming and J lost 8 bases, with 6 bases between them. The CDR3 has 12 residues. Germline values: CDR1 DFQATT, CDR2 SNEGSKA (reference sequence). TCRdb re-analysed the PCR reads in MiXCR, keeping a single row per CDR3 protein. The sample has under 800,000 distinct CDR3 sequences, over 25% seen once. CD8+CD4-CCR7+CD45RA+ cells were sorted as naive CD8 T cells. The specimen sequenced was naive CD8+ T cells from blood, with Jurkat cell RNA spiked in. The subset here: FACS-sorted CD8+CD4-CCR7+CD45RA+ naive T cells. The receptor was isolated from a human donor in good health. Some libraries in this study had Jurkat cell RNA spiked in. The rearrangement links TRBV20-1 to TRBJ1-6; D is unresolved. CDR3 in DNA: TGCAGTGCTAGAGTGAGGGATTCACCCCTCCACTTT. Its translation: CSARVRDSPLHF.